A selection of T cell receptor beta chains follows, all from one sample in a study of response to subunit inactivated influenza vaccine. TCRdb re-analysed the RT-PCR reads in MiXCR, keeping a single row per CDR3 protein. This sample has about 780,000 distinct CDR3 sequences, with approximately 18% found just once. This sample comprised PBMCs from blood, obtained 5 to 6 days after vaccination. These receptors all stem from a middle-aged man who received an inactivated influenza vaccine. Both conserved end residues are trimmed from each CDR3. Fields, in order: CDR3 protein, clone size, J gene, V gene. Clone size is stated in some rows and not others, as once, few, many or a class when expanded.

CDR3aa: ASSLDGITYNEQF
abundance: many
j_gene: TRBJ2-1
v_gene: TRBV5-1

CDR3aa: ASRRGGRGYTDTQY
abundance: .
j_gene: TRBJ2-3
v_gene: TRBV7-2

CDR3aa: ASSRMRTGGEKLF
abundance: few
j_gene: TRBJ1-4
v_gene: TRBV7-9

CDR3aa: SVDRANYGYT
abundance: few
j_gene: TRBJ1-2
v_gene: TRBV29-1

CDR3aa: ASSFDREAF
abundance: few
j_gene: TRBJ1-1
v_gene: TRBV5-6

CDR3aa: SESGLTYNEQF
abundance: .
j_gene: TRBJ2-1
v_gene: TRBV20-1

CDR3aa: ASRSEGTTNEKLF
abundance: .
j_gene: TRBJ1-4
v_gene: TRBV19

CDR3aa: ASSPLKGQNSGANVLT
abundance: once
j_gene: TRBJ2-6
v_gene: TRBV11-1

CDR3aa: ASMTSGKHNEQF
abundance: few
j_gene: TRBJ2-1
v_gene: TRBV13

CDR3aa: ATTKRPNYGYT
abundance: .
j_gene: TRBJ1-2
v_gene: TRBV6-1

CDR3aa: ASSLGFWEMNEQF
abundance: .
j_gene: TRBJ2-1
v_gene: TRBV7-9

CDR3aa: ASSSLARGGTPDTQY
abundance: few
j_gene: TRBJ2-3
v_gene: TRBV7-2

CDR3aa: ASSSQPGGGGTQY
abundance: .
j_gene: TRBJ2-3
v_gene: TRBV11-2

CDR3aa: SAGTGGGANYGYT
abundance: .
j_gene: TRBJ1-2
v_gene: TRBV20-1

CDR3aa: ASHLGSYNEQF
abundance: many
j_gene: TRBJ2-1
v_gene: TRBV2

CDR3aa: ASSEVNTQY
abundance: once
j_gene: TRBJ2-3
v_gene: TRBV28

CDR3aa: ASSFVGRETQY
abundance: many
j_gene: TRBJ2-5
v_gene: TRBV12-3/TRBV12-4

CDR3aa: ASRNPYRGRETQY
abundance: many
j_gene: TRBJ2-5
v_gene: TRBV11-2

CDR3aa: ASSRNYQETQY
abundance: few
j_gene: TRBJ2-5
v_gene: TRBV28

CDR3aa: ASSLEWEDIQY
abundance: many
j_gene: TRBJ2-4
v_gene: TRBV7-2

CDR3aa: ASSSAGAGGYT
abundance: few
j_gene: TRBJ1-2
v_gene: TRBV7-9

CDR3aa: ASSQDRSLEQF
abundance: many
j_gene: TRBJ2-1
v_gene: TRBV4-3

CDR3aa: ASSLGWGRPGELF
abundance: .
j_gene: TRBJ2-2
v_gene: TRBV5-5

CDR3aa: SARGGREGRGGELF
abundance: .
j_gene: TRBJ2-2
v_gene: TRBV20-1

CDR3aa: ASSLMGERAGELF
abundance: few
j_gene: TRBJ2-2
v_gene: TRBV5-1

CDR3aa: ASSLPGGPNTDTQY
abundance: .
j_gene: TRBJ2-3
v_gene: TRBV12-3/TRBV12-4

CDR3aa: ASSSPPTSGGSYEQY
abundance: .
j_gene: TRBJ2-7
v_gene: TRBV28

CDR3aa: ASSSSEKLF
abundance: few
j_gene: TRBJ1-4
v_gene: TRBV12-3/TRBV12-4

CDR3aa: ASSRGLAWTDTQY
abundance: few
j_gene: TRBJ2-3
v_gene: TRBV5-5

CDR3aa: AISLIGTSGGGKQEQF
abundance: .
j_gene: TRBJ2-1
v_gene: TRBV12-3/TRBV12-4

CDR3aa: ASSATGRKLF
abundance: few
j_gene: TRBJ1-4
v_gene: TRBV28

CDR3aa: ASSLGTGDMQY
abundance: .
j_gene: TRBJ2-3
v_gene: TRBV7-2

CDR3aa: ASSVRLTPNNEQF
abundance: .
j_gene: TRBJ2-1
v_gene: TRBV9

CDR3aa: ASSPGLAGMTYEQY
abundance: few
j_gene: TRBJ2-7
v_gene: TRBV6-2/TRBV6-3

CDR3aa: ASSTNNPRNSGANVLT
abundance: few
j_gene: TRBJ2-6
v_gene: TRBV6-1

CDR3aa: ASSGEGLDTQY
abundance: few
j_gene: TRBJ2-3
v_gene: TRBV5-1

CDR3aa: ASSRGGQVINEQF
abundance: many
j_gene: TRBJ2-1
v_gene: TRBV12-3/TRBV12-4

CDR3aa: ASSQAAGGWSEQF
abundance: .
j_gene: TRBJ2-1
v_gene: TRBV3-1

CDR3aa: ASSSEPDGDTEAF
abundance: .
j_gene: TRBJ1-1
v_gene: TRBV11-2

CDR3aa: ASSNNTVYEQY
abundance: .
j_gene: TRBJ2-7
v_gene: TRBV7-9

CDR3aa: SARDGRAYEQY
abundance: few
j_gene: TRBJ2-7
v_gene: TRBV20-1